What follows describes a single T cell receptor beta chain. The antigen it recognizes is unknown. Within one base of it there is no much larger clone, and no base qualities were kept. CDR1 and CDR2 are read off the germline V gene (reference sequence) as DFQATT and SNEGSKA. Between the V and J ends, shortened by 3 bases and 5 bases respectively, the junction contains 25 bases. Reading from cysteine to phenylalanine, the CDR3 counts 17 amino acids. The only DNA kept is the CDR3, 51 bases in frame from the first base. The sample originates from a study of blood T cell repertoires in COVID-19 (dated by TCRdb to the early 2020s). About the full investigation: Collaborator samples came from the United States, Italy and Spain and covered acute and convalescent phases of COVID-19. The material from the prospective study consisted of cDNA or gDNA derived from T cells, B-cell-depleted T cells, or PBMCs. Subjects who had been exposed to COVID-19, were actively infected with it, or had recovered from it provided the deeply sampled blood TCRbeta repertoires that made up the dataset. The repertoires were released in a freely available public database meant as a resource for research on the immune response to SARS-CoV-2. The samples were drawn from two sources: the first 160 participants of the ongoing ImmuneRACE study, and some 1,300 subjects contributed by 6 global collaborators. Sample metadata almost always included a de-identified subject ID, COVID-19 status, age in years and sex. Where available, HLA class I and class II types were obtained from metadata supplied by the sample provider rather than from assay-based typing. Findings and caveats that apply to the study as a whole: The quantity of clinical and demographic metadata differed by source and by participant and was supplied without curation.

Each collaborating institution followed its own protocols to collect whole blood in K2EDTA tubes. Collaborator samples were shipped for TCRbeta analysis as frozen whole blood, isolated PBMCs, or DNA extracted from either sample type. TCRbeta CDR3 regions were amplified from genomic DNA using the immunoSEQ Assay, a bias-controlled multiplex PCR. In the original analysis: The number of nucleated cells in each sample was estimated by amplification of reference gene primers within the assay. To quantify the absolute abundance of each unique TCRbeta CDR3 rearrangement, sequence reads were collapsed and filtered. Productive Simpson clonality was computed per sample as the square root of Simpson's diversity index over productive rearrangements. TCRdb mirrors the immuneACCESS table, restricted to in-frame sequences. Some clones are absent from its copies; in checked studies, under half trace to an unresolved V gene, and the reason for the others is unknown. That table furnishes V, J and clone size, whereas the DNA furnished D and trimming. For this sample there are around 84,000 clones; 65% to 85% appear just once. The ten largest account for 39% of the sample.

Material: peripheral blood. The sequence was obtained from a man older than 75 with active or convalescent COVID-19. The chain couples TRBV20-1 to TRBJ2-5, with the D gene not confidently named. The DNA sequence reads TGCAGTGCTAGTGCCCTCCTTGGTACTATGCCCTTGGAGACCCAGTACTTC. This yields the protein CSASALLGTMPLETQYF.